A selection of T cell receptor beta chains follows, all from one sample in a study of T cells after yellow fever vaccination. Via MiXCR, TCRdb re-called the 5' RACE reads, giving one row per CDR3 protein. The table has 200,000 to 300,000 distinct CDR3 sequences, more than 3.5% seen once. Sample: PBMCs, taken 15 days after the yellow fever booster vaccination. The receptors here all came from a man aged 18-30 years who received the YFV17D yellow fever vaccine. Both conserved end residues are part of each CDR3. Each record gives: J gene, clone size, V gene, D gene, CDR3 protein, CDR3 DNA. D genes are given only for firm matches. Where a row states a size, it is once, few, many or the class of an expanded clone; other rows omit it.

J: TRBJ1-5
size: many
V: TRBV12-3/TRBV12-4
D: .
CDR3: CASSGPGSGQPQHF
DNA: TGTGCCAGCAGCGGACCCGGATCAGGACAGCCCCAGCATTTT

J: TRBJ2-1
size: many
V: TRBV4-2
D: .
CDR3: CASSIPRDTEQFF
DNA: TGTGCCAGCAGCATACCGCGGGACACCGAGCAGTTCTTC

J: TRBJ2-5
size: many
V: TRBV10-3
D: .
CDR3: CAISESLRGWETQYF
DNA: TGTGCCATCAGTGAGTCGTTACGGGGCTGGGAGACCCAGTACTTC

J: TRBJ1-2
size: many
V: TRBV28
D: .
CDR3: CASSFDYGYTF
DNA: TGTGCCAGCAGTTTTGACTATGGCTACACCTTC

J: TRBJ1-4
size: many
V: TRBV28
D: TRBD1
CDR3: CASSPRTGFNEKLFF
DNA: TGTGCCAGCAGTCCGAGGACAGGGTTTAATGAAAAACTGTTTTTT

J: TRBJ2-1
size: many
V: TRBV2
D: .
CDR3: CASSEAPRTANNEQFF
DNA: TGTGCCAGCAGTGAAGCACCAAGGACAGCGAACAATGAGCAGTTCTTC

J: TRBJ2-7
size: many
V: TRBV18
D: .
CDR3: CASSPGVTLGEQYF
DNA: TGTGCCAGCTCACCCGGGGTGACGCTAGGCGAGCAGTACTTC

J: TRBJ1-1
size: many
V: TRBV12-3/TRBV12-4
D: .
CDR3: CASSLRSLTEAFF
DNA: TGTGCCAGCAGTTTAAGATCTCTCACTGAAGCTTTCTTT

J: TRBJ2-7
size: many
V: TRBV18
D: .
CDR3: CASSPFEYEQYF
DNA: TGTGCCAGCTCACCATTCGAATACGAGCAGTACTTC

J: TRBJ1-1
size: few
V: TRBV25-1
D: TRBD1
CDR3: CASSARGRGTEAFF
DNA: TGTGCCAGCAGTGCCAGGGGGCGCGGCACTGAAGCTTTCTTT

J: TRBJ2-2
size: many
V: TRBV15
D: .
CDR3: CATSRTGKNTGELFF
DNA: TGTGCCACCAGCCGTACCGGGAAGAACACCGGGGAGCTGTTTTTT

J: TRBJ1-2
size: many
V: TRBV5-1
D: .
CDR3: CASSQGPADGYTF
DNA: TGCGCCAGCAGTCAGGGGCCGGCGGATGGCTACACCTTC

J: TRBJ2-1
size: many
V: TRBV5-1
D: TRBD1
CDR3: CASSLQGQSYNEQFF
DNA: TGCGCCAGCAGCTTACAGGGGCAGTCCTACAATGAGCAGTTCTTC

J: TRBJ2-5
size: many
V: TRBV7-9
D: TRBD1
CDR3: CASSAAGGQETQYF
DNA: TGTGCCAGCAGCGCAGCAGGGGGCCAAGAGACCCAGTACTTC

J: TRBJ2-3
size: many
V: TRBV5-1
D: .
CDR3: CASSTDPLRTDTQYF
DNA: TGCGCCAGCAGCACTGATCCGCTACGCACAGATACGCAGTATTTT

J: TRBJ1-5
size: .
V: TRBV12-3/TRBV12-4
D: .
CDR3: CASSSQFSNQPQHF
DNA: TGTGCCAGCAGTTCTCAGTTTAGCAATCAGCCCCAGCATTTT

J: TRBJ1-6
size: many
V: TRBV7-9
D: .
CDR3: CASSRDNSPLHF
DNA: TGTGCCAGCAGCAGAGACAATTCACCCCTCCACTTT

J: TRBJ2-5
size: many
V: TRBV5-1
D: .
CDR3: CASSLWGPGETQYF
DNA: TGCGCCAGCAGCTTATGGGGGCCCGGAGAGACCCAGTACTTC

J: TRBJ2-1
size: many
V: TRBV6-1
D: .
CDR3: CASSEGLGSNDEQFF
DNA: TGTGCCAGCAGTGAAGGACTGGGGAGTAACGATGAGCAGTTCTTC

J: TRBJ2-1
size: many
V: TRBV28
D: TRBD2
CDR3: CASSLLGLAGFSSYNEQFF
DNA: TGTGCCAGCAGTTTATTAGGGCTAGCGGGGTTTAGCTCCTACAATGAGCAGTTCTTC

J: TRBJ2-5
size: many
V: TRBV18
D: .
CDR3: CASSSGATEKETQYF
DNA: TGTGCCAGCTCTTCAGGGGCCACAGAGAAAGAGACCCAGTACTTC

J: TRBJ2-1
size: many
V: TRBV14
D: TRBD1
CDR3: CASSQGIWGQGKGNEQFF
DNA: TGTGCCAGCAGCCAAGGGATTTGGGGACAGGGTAAAGGCAATGAGCAGTTCTTC

J: TRBJ1-1
size: many
V: TRBV6-2/TRBV6-3
D: .
CDR3: CASREPGLKAFF
DNA: TGTGCCAGCAGAGAGCCGGGACTCAAAGCTTTCTTT

J: TRBJ2-7
size: many
V: TRBV7-2
D: .
CDR3: CASSQMGGYEQYF
DNA: TGTGCCAGCAGCCAGATGGGGGGATACGAGCAGTACTTC

J: TRBJ1-2
size: .
V: TRBV4-1
D: .
CDR3: CASSQTEQNYGYTF
DNA: TGCGCCAGCAGCCAGACGGAACAAAACTATGGCTACACCTTC

J: TRBJ1-6
size: many
V: TRBV20-1
D: .
CDR3: CSARGTQGTNSPLHF
DNA: TGCAGTGCTAGAGGAACCCAGGGGACTAATTCACCCCTCCACTTT

J: TRBJ2-7
size: few
V: TRBV7-2
D: .
CDR3: CASSLNSPVYEQYF
DNA: TGTGCCAGCAGTCTCAATTCCCCAGTCTACGAGCAGTACTTC

J: TRBJ2-7
size: many
V: TRBV20-1
D: .
CDR3: CSARDRRGASYEQYF
DNA: TGCAGTGCTAGAGATCGGAGGGGGGCCTCCTACGAGCAGTACTTC

J: TRBJ1-1
size: many
V: TRBV11-2
D: TRBD1
CDR3: CASSGQGNTEAFF
DNA: TGTGCCAGCAGCGGACAGGGGAACACTGAAGCTTTCTTT

J: TRBJ2-3
size: many
V: TRBV5-1
D: TRBD2
CDR3: CASSRGTSGATDTQYF
DNA: TGCGCCAGCAGCAGGGGGACTAGCGGGGCCACAGATACGCAGTATTTT

J: TRBJ2-7
size: many
V: TRBV6-6
D: .
CDR3: CASRTRTANIEQYF
DNA: TGTGCCAGCCGAACTCGGACAGCGAATATCGAGCAGTACTTC

J: TRBJ1-5
size: .
V: TRBV4-2
D: TRBD1
CDR3: CASSRVLGTGGNQPQHF
DNA: TGTGCCAGCAGCCGGGTCCTAGGGACAGGGGGCAATCAGCCCCAGCATTTT

J: TRBJ1-2
size: many
V: TRBV3-1
D: .
CDR3: CASSQEGWGYTF
DNA: TGTGCCAGCAGCCAAGAAGGGTGGGGCTACACCTTC

J: TRBJ1-5
size: many
V: TRBV7-9
D: .
CDR3: CASSPRGGNQPQHF
DNA: TGTGCCAGCAGCCCCAGGGGCGGGAATCAGCCCCAGCATTTT

J: TRBJ1-1
size: many
V: TRBV4-3
D: .
CDR3: CASSQELRNEAFF
DNA: TGCGCCAGCAGCCAAGAGCTCAGAAATGAAGCTTTCTTT

J: TRBJ2-7
size: many
V: TRBV5-1
D: TRBD2
CDR3: CASSSGGGTYEQYF
DNA: TGCGCCAGCAGCTCCGGCGGGGGGACCTACGAGCAGTACTTC

J: TRBJ1-2
size: few
V: TRBV20-1
D: .
CDR3: CSAPTADYYGYTF
DNA: TGCAGTGCCCCGACAGCAGATTACTATGGCTACACCTTC

J: TRBJ2-5
size: many
V: TRBV11-2
D: TRBD1
CDR3: CASSSGQQQETQYF
DNA: TGTGCCAGCAGCTCGGGACAGCAACAAGAGACCCAGTACTTC

J: TRBJ1-4
size: many
V: TRBV27
D: .
CDR3: CASSFTGLGEKLFF
DNA: TGTGCCAGCAGTTTTACGGGATTAGGTGAAAAACTGTTTTTT

J: TRBJ2-1
size: many
V: TRBV5-1
D: TRBD1
CDR3: CASSLGTGPSNEQFF
DNA: TGCGCCAGCAGCTTAGGGACAGGGCCTAGCAATGAGCAGTTCTTC

J: TRBJ1-4
size: many
V: TRBV4-2
D: .
CDR3: CASSQAGSGGGEKLFF
DNA: TGTGCCAGCAGCCAAGCAGGGTCGGGGGGAGGTGAAAAACTGTTTTTT

J: TRBJ1-6
size: many
V: TRBV19
D: TRBD1
CDR3: CASMMTGNSPLHF
DNA: TGTGCCAGTATGATGACAGGGAATTCACCCCTCCACTTT

J: TRBJ1-1
size: many
V: TRBV4-3
D: .
CDR3: CASSQAHGNTEAFF
DNA: TGCGCCAGCAGCCAAGCACACGGCAACACTGAAGCTTTCTTT

J: TRBJ1-5
size: many
V: TRBV4-1
D: .
CDR3: CASSRGAYQPQHF
DNA: TGCGCCAGCAGCCGGGGAGCTTATCAGCCCCAGCATTTT

J: TRBJ2-7
size: few
V: TRBV25-1
D: .
CDR3: CASSRPGQNEQYF
DNA: TGTGCCAGCAGTCGGCCGGGGCAAAACGAGCAGTACTTC

J: TRBJ2-1
size: many
V: TRBV7-2
D: TRBD2
CDR3: CASSLGLAGNPYNEQFF
DNA: TGTGCCAGCAGCTTAGGGCTAGCGGGGAACCCCTACAATGAGCAGTTCTTC

J: TRBJ1-4
size: many
V: TRBV7-6
D: .
CDR3: CASSSQGLNEKLFF
DNA: TGTGCCAGCAGCTCACAGGGTCTGAATGAAAAACTGTTTTTT

J: TRBJ1-6
size: .
V: TRBV20-1
D: TRBD1
CDR3: CSAPKGQGVSPLHF
DNA: TGCAGTGCCCCGAAGGGACAGGGTGTTTCACCCCTCCACTTT

J: TRBJ1-2
size: many
V: TRBV7-2
D: .
CDR3: CASSLDLGQVMVGYTF
DNA: TGTGCCAGCAGCTTAGATCTGGGTCAGGTGATGGTAGGCTACACCTTC

J: TRBJ1-5
size: .
V: TRBV3-1
D: .
CDR3: CASSQSMGISNQPQHF
DNA: TGTGCCAGCAGCCAGTCGATGGGGATTAGCAATCAGCCCCAGCATTTT

J: TRBJ1-2
size: many
V: TRBV10-3
D: .
CDR3: CAISESRQQYNYGYTF
DNA: TGTGCCATCAGTGAGTCAAGACAGCAGTATAACTATGGCTACACCTTC

J: TRBJ2-3
size: many
V: TRBV29-1
D: .
CDR3: CSVVPGGREDTQYF
DNA: TGCAGCGTTGTTCCTGGGGGAAGGGAAGATACGCAGTATTTT

J: TRBJ2-3
size: many
V: TRBV4-1
D: TRBD2
CDR3: CASSPGTSGGQTQYF
DNA: TGCGCCAGCAGCCCAGGGACTAGCGGGGGTCAAACGCAGTATTTT

J: TRBJ2-5
size: many
V: TRBV24-1
D: TRBD1
CDR3: CATSDPKGAGETQYF
DNA: TGTGCCACCAGTGACCCAAAGGGGGCTGGGGAGACCCAGTACTTC

J: TRBJ2-3
size: many
V: TRBV7-9
D: TRBD1
CDR3: CASSPGQGDSDTQYF
DNA: TGTGCCAGCAGCCCCGGACAGGGCGATTCAGATACGCAGTATTTT